The entry that follows covers one TCR beta chain sequence. Its antigen remains unidentified. The CDR3 loop spans 19 amino acids. Germline V CDR1 and CDR2: SGHAT, FQNNGV. V was pared by 5 bases and J by 0 bases, with 24 bases between. This sample is part of a study of shared clonotypes between healthy human individuals. As for the study in general: The plates for each donor numbered three CD4 naive, three CD4 memory, two CD8 naive and one CD8 memory. General observations from the study: Rarefaction exposed incomplete sorted-subset sequencing despite large depth. Specimens sampled were limited to blood, with tissue repertoires likely differing. It was the non-shared clonotypes that had lower generation probabilities than clonotypes shared by all four donors.

Profiled with immunoSEQ multiplex PCR; TCRdb holds only in-frame clones, not every one. This sample has about 2.4 million clones; over 85% occur once, and the top ten carry about 0.34%. V and J are TRBV11-2 and TRBJ2-3, with a possible D match to TRBD1 (6 bases). Sequencing was performed on naive CD4+ T cells from PBMCs. Subset reported: CD45RA+ positively selected. This clonotype originated in a man between 18 and 35 years old in good health. Some clones in this sample may be carry-over from other donors' samples. The CDR3 region is CASSRPSTGQQSSTDTQYF. CDR3 coding DNA: TGTGCCAGCAGCCGACCGAGTACAGGACAGCAGTCTAGCACAGATACGCAGTATTTT.